This T cell receptor beta chain was recovered during a study of post-analysis software for immune sequencing data. Study-level results: Patients carried roughly 5 TRBV segments more frequently than controls did, and TRBV5-6, TRBV5-1 and TRBV20-1 were among them.

V lost 0 bases to trimming and J lost 2 bases, with 11 bases between them. The germline gives CDR1 LGHNA, CDR2 YSLEER. The length of the CDR3 is 17 residues. Concerning this clonotype itself: Antigen specificity is unknown.

Unique molecular identifiers tagged the TCR beta cDNA libraries. TCRdb reprocessed the PCR reads via MiXCR and lists one record per CDR3 protein. The data hold about 460,000 distinct CDR3 sequences, with 40% to 55% observed a single time. The rearrangement joins TRBV4-3 to TRBJ2-6, with D maybe TRBD2 (6 bases). The receptor was derived from a girl aged 5 to 17 with multiple sclerosis. The specimen sequenced was blood. CDR3 in amino acids: CASSQDRAGTGANVLTF. The DNA of the CDR3 is TGCGCCAGCAGCCAAGATAGGGCGGGGACTGGGGCCAACGTCCTGACTTTC.